This TCR beta chain stems from a study of shared clonotypes between healthy human individuals. Notes on the study in general: When compared with the clonotypes that were shared by all four sorted-subset donors, the non-shared clonotypes turned out to have lower generation probabilities. Relative to memory subsets, naive subsets generally showed larger estimated richness.

The germline V gene has CDR1 SGHDN and CDR2 FVKESK. The trim removed 3 bases at V and 5 bases at J, leaving 2 bases unmatched. The CDR3 spans 13 residues. The assay ran at deep level. Data came from immunoSEQ multiplex PCR; TCRdb stores just in-frame clones and leaves some out. The table includes nearly 750,000 clones, 55% to 80% detected once. Healthy adults negative for HIV, lacking recent acute infections or vaccinations, served as donors. This clone appeared many times. Its antigen is as yet unknown. This rearrangement joins TRBV14 to TRBJ2-3; TRBD1 agrees at 7 bases. This clonotype was sampled from a woman in her twenties or thirties in good health. What was sequenced was memory CD4+ T cells sorted from blood. Specified subset: CD45RA-negative fraction. CDR3 residues: CASSQTGLDTQYF. Written as DNA, the CDR3 is TGTGCCAGCAGCCAGACAGGGCTAGATACGCAGTATTTT.